This TCR beta chain comes out of a study of blood T cells in healthy people across ages. Peripheral blood samples of 9 to 10 milliliters were drawn from each donor. Trimming took 5 bases from V and 3 from J, leaving 12 bases between them. The CDR3 loop spans 14 amino acids. CDR1 is SEHNR and CDR2 is FQNEAQ in the germline V gene (reference sequence). A second PCR of 7 to 11 cycles used a sample-barcoded 5' primer and a J-beta primer mix. One entry per CDR3 protein, called by TCRdb with MiXCR from the 5' RACE reads. Among hundreds of thousands of distinct CDR3 sequences listed, over 45% were seen once.

This TCR was recovered from a man in his thirties or forties in good health. The V gene is TRBV7-9, the J gene TRBJ2-3, with a possible D match to TRBD2 (5 bases). Sequencing was done on a sample of blood. CDR3 bases: TGTGCCAGCAGCCGAGAGGGCCTGACAGATACGCAGTATTTT. Its translation: CASSREGLTDTQYF.